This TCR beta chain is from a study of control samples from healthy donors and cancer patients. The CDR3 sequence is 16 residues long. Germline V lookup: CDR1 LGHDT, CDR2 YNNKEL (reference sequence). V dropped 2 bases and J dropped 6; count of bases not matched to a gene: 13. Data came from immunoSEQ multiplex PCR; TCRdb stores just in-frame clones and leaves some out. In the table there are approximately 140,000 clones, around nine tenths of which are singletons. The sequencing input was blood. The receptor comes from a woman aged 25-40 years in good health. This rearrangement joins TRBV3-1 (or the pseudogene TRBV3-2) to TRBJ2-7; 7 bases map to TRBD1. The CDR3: CASSQQFRQGRGEQYF. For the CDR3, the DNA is TGTGCCAGCAGCCAACAATTTCGACAGGGCCGGGGCGAGCAGTACTTC.